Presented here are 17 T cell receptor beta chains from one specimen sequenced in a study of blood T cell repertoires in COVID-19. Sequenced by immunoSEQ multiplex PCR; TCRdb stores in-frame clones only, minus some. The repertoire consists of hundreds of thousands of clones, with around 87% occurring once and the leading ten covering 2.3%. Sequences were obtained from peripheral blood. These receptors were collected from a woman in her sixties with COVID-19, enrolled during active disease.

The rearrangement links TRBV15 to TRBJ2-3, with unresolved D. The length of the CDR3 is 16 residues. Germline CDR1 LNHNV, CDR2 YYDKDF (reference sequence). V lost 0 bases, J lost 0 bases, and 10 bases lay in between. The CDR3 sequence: CATSRDMGISTDTQYF. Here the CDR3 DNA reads TGTGCCACCAGCAGAGACATGGGCATTAGCACAGATACGCAGTATTTT.

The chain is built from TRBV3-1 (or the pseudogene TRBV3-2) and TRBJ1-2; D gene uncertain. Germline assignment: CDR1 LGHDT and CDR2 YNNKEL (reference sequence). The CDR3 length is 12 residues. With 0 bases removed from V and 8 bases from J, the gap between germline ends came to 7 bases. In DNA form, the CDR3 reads TGTGCCAGCAGCCAAGAGCCCAGGGGCTACACCTTC. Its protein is CASSQEPRGYTF.

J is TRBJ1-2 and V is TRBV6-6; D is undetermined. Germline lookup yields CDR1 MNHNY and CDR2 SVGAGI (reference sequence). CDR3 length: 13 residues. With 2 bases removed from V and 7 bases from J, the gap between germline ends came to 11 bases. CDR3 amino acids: CASSYEGGSGYTF. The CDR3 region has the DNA TGTGCCAGCAGTTACGAGGGCGGGAGTGGCTACACCTTC.

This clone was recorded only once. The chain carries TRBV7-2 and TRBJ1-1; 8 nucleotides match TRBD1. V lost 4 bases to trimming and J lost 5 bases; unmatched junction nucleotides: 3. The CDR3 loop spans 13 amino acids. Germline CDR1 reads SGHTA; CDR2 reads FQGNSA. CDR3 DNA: TGTGCCAGCAGCTCGGACAGGGTGACTGAAGCTTTCTTT. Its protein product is CASSSDRVTEAFF.

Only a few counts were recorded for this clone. The CDR3 coding sequence is TGTGCCAGCAGTTCTCACGCCGGGAGACGTATTGGCAATCAGCCCCAGCATTTT. It is translated as CASSSHAGRRIGNQPQHF. This sequence joins TRBV28 and TRBJ1-5; D ambiguous. There are 18 residues in the CDR3. Per germline, CDR1 MDHEN and CDR2 SYDVKM. Deletions cut 4 bases from V and 2 bases from J, with 21 bases between.

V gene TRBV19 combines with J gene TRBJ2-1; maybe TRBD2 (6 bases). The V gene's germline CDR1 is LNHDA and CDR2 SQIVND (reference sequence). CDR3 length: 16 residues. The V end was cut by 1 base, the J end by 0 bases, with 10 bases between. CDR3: CASSIASSASYNEQFF. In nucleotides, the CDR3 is TGTGCCAGTAGTATAGCTTCTAGCGCCTCCTACAATGAGCAGTTCTTC.

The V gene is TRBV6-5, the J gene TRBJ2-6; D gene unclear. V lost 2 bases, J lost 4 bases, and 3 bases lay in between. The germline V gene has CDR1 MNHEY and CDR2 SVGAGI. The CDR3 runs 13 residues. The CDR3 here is CASSYVGANVLTF. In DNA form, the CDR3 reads TGTGCCAGCAGTTACGTAGGGGCCAACGTCCTGACTTTC.

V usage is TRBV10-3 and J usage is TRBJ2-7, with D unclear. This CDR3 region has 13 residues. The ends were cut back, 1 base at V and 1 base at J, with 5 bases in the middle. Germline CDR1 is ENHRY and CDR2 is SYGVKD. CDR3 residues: CAISEFRSYEQYF. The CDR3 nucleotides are TGTGCCATCAGTGAGTTCAGGTCCTACGAGCAGTACTTC.

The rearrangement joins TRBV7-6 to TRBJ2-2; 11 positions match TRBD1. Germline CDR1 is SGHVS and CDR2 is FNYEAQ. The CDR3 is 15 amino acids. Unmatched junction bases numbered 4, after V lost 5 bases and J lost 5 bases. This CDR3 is CASSPGQGGTGELFF. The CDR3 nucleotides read TGTGCCAGCAGCCCGGGACAGGGGGGGACCGGGGAGCTGTTTTTT. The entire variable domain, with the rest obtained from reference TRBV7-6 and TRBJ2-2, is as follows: GAGVSQSPRYKVTKRGQDVALRCDPISGHVSLYWYRQALGQGPEFLTYFNYEAQQDKSGLPNDRFSAERPEGSISTLTIQRTEQRDSAMYRCASSPGQGGTGELFFGEGSRLTVL.

The CDR3 region has the DNA TGTGCCAGCAGGGGGGGGAGTAATGAAAAACTGTTTTTT. This codes for CASRGGSNEKLFF. This sequence joins TRBV6-5 and TRBJ1-4; TRBD1 is a possible D gene (5 bases). The CDR3 is 13 residues long. V lost 6 bases, J lost 4 bases, and 9 bases lay in between. CDR1 MNHEY and CDR2 SVGAGI come from the germline V gene.

The DNA for the CDR3 is TGTGCCAGCGCCTCCGGGACAGGGGAAAGGGATACGCAGTATTTT. This translates into CASASGTGERDTQYF. The J gene is TRBJ2-3, the V gene TRBV28, with 10 bases fitting TRBD1. V lost 8 bases and J lost 6; bases outside the gene matches: 11. This CDR3 comprises 15 residues. Germline V gene data show CDR1 as MDHEN and CDR2 as SYDVKM.

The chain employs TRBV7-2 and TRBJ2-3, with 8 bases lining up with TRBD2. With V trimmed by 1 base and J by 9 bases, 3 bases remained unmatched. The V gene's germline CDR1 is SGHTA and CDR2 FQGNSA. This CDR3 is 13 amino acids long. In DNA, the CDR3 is TGTGCCAGCAGCTTAGGTAGCGGGGAGACGCAGTATTTT. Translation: CASSLGSGETQYF.

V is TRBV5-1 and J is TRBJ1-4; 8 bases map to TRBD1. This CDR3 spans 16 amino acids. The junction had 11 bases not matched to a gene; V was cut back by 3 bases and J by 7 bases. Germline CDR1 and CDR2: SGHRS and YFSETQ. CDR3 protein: CASSYYPTGEVEKLFF. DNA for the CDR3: TGCGCCAGCAGCTACTACCCGACAGGGGAAGTTGAAAAACTGTTTTTT. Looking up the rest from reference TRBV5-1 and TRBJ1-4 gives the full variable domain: KAGVTQTPRYLIKTRGQQVTLSCSPISGHRSVSWYQQTPGQGLQFLFEYFSETQRNKGNFPGRFSGRQFSNSRSEMNVSTLELGDSALYLCASSYYPTGEVEKLFFGSGTQLSVL.

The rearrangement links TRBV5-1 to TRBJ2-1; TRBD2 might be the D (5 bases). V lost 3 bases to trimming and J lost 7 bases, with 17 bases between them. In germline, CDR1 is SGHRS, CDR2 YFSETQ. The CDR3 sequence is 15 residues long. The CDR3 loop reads CASSSESSGFNEQFF. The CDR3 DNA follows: TGCGCCAGCAGCTCCGAATCGTCGGGGTTTAATGAGCAGTTCTTC.

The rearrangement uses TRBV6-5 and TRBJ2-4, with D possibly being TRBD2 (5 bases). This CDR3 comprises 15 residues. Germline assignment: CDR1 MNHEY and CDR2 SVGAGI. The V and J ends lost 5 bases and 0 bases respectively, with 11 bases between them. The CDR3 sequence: CASSPRRLAKNIQYF. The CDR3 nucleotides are TGTGCCAGCAGTCCTCGGAGGCTAGCCAAAAACATTCAGTACTTC.

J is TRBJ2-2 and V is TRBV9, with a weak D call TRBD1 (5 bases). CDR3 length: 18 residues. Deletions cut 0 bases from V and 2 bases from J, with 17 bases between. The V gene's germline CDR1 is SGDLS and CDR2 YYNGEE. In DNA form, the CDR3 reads TGTGCCAGCAGCGTAGCGGTGTCCGTGACAGCCAACACCGGGGAGCTGTTTTTT. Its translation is CASSVAVSVTANTGELFF.

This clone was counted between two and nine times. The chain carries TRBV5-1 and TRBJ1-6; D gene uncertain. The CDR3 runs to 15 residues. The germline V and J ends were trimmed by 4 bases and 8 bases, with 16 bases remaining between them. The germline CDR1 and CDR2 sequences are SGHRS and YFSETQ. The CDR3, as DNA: TGCGCCAGCAGCCTGAGGACGGACGGGGATTCACCCCTCCACTTT. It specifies CASSLRTDGDSPLHF.